This T cell receptor (beta chain) is from a study of blood T cell repertoires in COVID-19. About the research overall: Material from acute and convalescent COVID-19 was sourced from the United States, Italy and Spain. PBMCs, B-cell-depleted T cells, or T cells provided the cDNA or gDNA that made up the material.

Authors' processing steps: From reference gene primer amplification, estimates of nucleated cell counts were derived. Profiled with immunoSEQ multiplex PCR; TCRdb holds only in-frame clones, not every one. V and J calls and clone size are copied from that table; D and trimming were computed from the DNA. The sample comprises 190,000 or so clones, more than 60% of which are singletons, and approximately 12% rests with the top ten. CDR1 and CDR2 from the germline V gene are MNHNY and SVGAGI (reference sequence). Trimming pared 2 bases from V and 1 base from J, leaving 12 bases between. CDR3 length: 16 residues.

The origin of this receptor is a man in his forties or fifties who had recovered from COVID-19. The chain has TRBV6-6 and TRBJ1-3; D is possibly TRBD1 (6 bases). The sample was peripheral blood. CDR3 sequence: CASSYRGGLSGNTIYF. The CDR3 coding sequence is TGTGCCAGCAGTTACCGTGGGGGCCTATCTGGAAACACCATATATTTT.